This T cell receptor beta chain appears in the sequencing data of a study of blood T cell repertoires in COVID-19. Sequencing used immunoSEQ multiplex PCR; TCRdb keeps in-frame clones, though not all of them. In the table there are some 120,000 clones, 65% to 85% of which are singletons. This receptor was identified in a man in his 70s with acute or convalescent COVID-19. The specimen sequenced was peripheral blood.

The CDR3 protein is CAILPPGRERSTGELFF. CDR3 nucleotide sequence: TGTGCCATCCTACCCCCGGGGAGGGAGAGAAGCACCGGGGAGCTGTTTTTT. This chain uses TRBV7-8 with TRBJ2-2; TRBD2 matches 7 bases. The CDR3 totals 17 residues. The ends lost 10 bases at V and 4 bases at J; junction bases unmatched: 18. CDR1 is SGHVS and CDR2 is FQNEAQ in the germline V gene.